This is a list of T cell receptor beta chains from one sample in a study of molecular identifiers for immune sequencing clone quantification. Using its own MiXCR run on the PCR reads, TCRdb lists one record per CDR3 protein. This sample has about 640,000 distinct CDR3 sequences, with just under 20% found just once. The sequenced sample was naive CD8+ T cells from blood, with Jurkat cell RNA spiked in. The source is a human donor in good health. Some libraries in this study had Jurkat cell RNA spiked in. Both conserved end residues are part of each CDR3. Fields, in order: V gene, D gene, J gene, clone size, CDR3 DNA, CDR3 protein. D genes are given only for firm matches. Expanded clones are given a class, and other clones once, few, many or no size at all.

TRBV9	NA	TRBJ1-6	many	TGTGCCAGCAGCGGATCAGGTGCCCCGAATTCACCCCTCCACTTT	CASSGSGAPNSPLHF
TRBV6-2/TRBV6-3	NA	TRBJ1-1	many	TGTGCCAGCAGTTACTTGGGGGAACAGGAGGTGATGAACACTGAAGCTTTCTTT	CASSYLGEQEVMNTEAFF
TRBV4-2	NA	TRBJ1-2	few	TGTGCCAGCAGCCAAGCGGGGCAGGAGGATAACTATGGCTACACCTTC	CASSQAGQEDNYGYTF
TRBV9	NA	TRBJ2-1	few	TGTGCCAGCAGCGCGGATCTCTCGTACAATGAGCAGTTCTTC	CASSADLSYNEQFF
TRBV28	NA	TRBJ2-3	many	TGTGCCAGCATCCTCTCCGGTACGCAGTATTTT	CASILSGTQYF
TRBV11-2	NA	TRBJ2-1	many	TGTGCCAGCAGCTCCGGACTGGGGTTAAGTGAGCAGTTCTTC	CASSSGLGLSEQFF
TRBV6-2/TRBV6-3	TRBD2	TRBJ2-3	NA	TGTGCCAGCAGTTCCGTAGCGGGAGGGTTAGATACGCAGTATTTT	CASSSVAGGLDTQYF
TRBV6-1	NA	TRBJ1-5	NA	TGTGCCAGCAGTGAATCCTTCTTCAATCAGCCCCAGCATTTT	CASSESFFNQPQHF
TRBV28	TRBD1	TRBJ1-2	NA	TGTGCCAGCAGTTTAAAATTAGAAGGGGGCGGATATGGCTACACCTTC	CASSLKLEGGGYGYTF
TRBV5-1	TRBD2	TRBJ2-7	many	TGCGCCAGCAGCTTGACTAGCGGATATAACGAGCAGTACTTC	CASSLTSGYNEQYF
TRBV4-3	NA	TRBJ2-1	few	TGCGCCAGCAGCCAAGAGGCAGGGGCCTACAATGAGCAGTTCTTC	CASSQEAGAYNEQFF
TRBV4-1	NA	TRBJ2-2	few	TGCGCCAGCAGCCACACTATGGCAGGCACACTCTTTGAGGGGGAGCTGTTTTTT	CASSHTMAGTLFEGELFF
TRBV13	TRBD2	TRBJ2-1	NA	TGTGCCAGCACAACTAGCGGGAGTTTGTACAATGAGCAGTTCTTC	CASTTSGSLYNEQFF
TRBV12-3/TRBV12-4	NA	TRBJ1-1	many	TGTGCCAGCACCGGGACTGAAGCTTTCTTT	CASTGTEAFF
TRBV4-3	NA	TRBJ2-7	many	TGCGCCAGCAGCCCCGGGGCTAGCTCCTACGAGCAGTACTTC	CASSPGASSYEQYF
TRBV14	NA	TRBJ2-7	NA	TGTGCCAGCAGCCATTCGGGCACCGCCTACGAGCAGTACTTC	CASSHSGTAYEQYF
TRBV14	NA	TRBJ2-3	few	TGTGCCAGCAGCCAAGATCTGAACGCAGATACGCAGTATTTT	CASSQDLNADTQYF
TRBV7-6	NA	TRBJ2-5	NA	TGTGCCTGCAGCTTAATACCCAGGGAAGAGACCCAGTACTTC	CACSLIPREETQYF
TRBV29-1	TRBD1	TRBJ2-7	many	TGCAGCGTGAACGACCGGTGGACAGGGACTTCCTACGAGCAGTACTTC	CSVNDRWTGTSYEQYF
TRBV4-2	TRBD2	TRBJ2-5	many	TGTGCCAGCAGCCGAATCCTAGCGGGCCAAGAGACCCAGTACTTC	CASSRILAGQETQYF
TRBV4-2	TRBD1	TRBJ1-2	many	TGTGCCAGCAGCCAGGGTCTCGGGACAGATTCGAACTATGGCTACACCTTC	CASSQGLGTDSNYGYTF
TRBV6-5	NA	TRBJ2-5	many	TGTGCCAGCAGTTACGGTTTCGGGAGTGAGACCCAGTACTTC	CASSYGFGSETQYF
TRBV4-3	TRBD2	TRBJ2-1	many	TGCGCCAGCAGCCAAGATTTCACTAGCGGGTCCCACTACAATGAGCAGTTCTTC	CASSQDFTSGSHYNEQFF
TRBV5-6	NA	TRBJ1-1	many	TGTGCCAGCAGCTTGGCCCTGGGGGCCGACACTGAAGCTTTCTTT	CASSLALGADTEAFF
TRBV7-9	NA	TRBJ2-1	few	TGTGCCAGCATCCCTACAGGGTCAGGCCCACACAATGAGCAGTTCTTC	CASIPTGSGPHNEQFF
TRBV7-9	NA	TRBJ2-1	many	TGTGCCACCCAGGCCCCACTAGAGGGTGAGCAGTTCTTC	CATQAPLEGEQFF
TRBV29-1	NA	TRBJ1-1	NA	TGCGGCGTTGATTCCGGGAACACTGAAGCTTTCTTT	CGVDSGNTEAFF
TRBV28	TRBD2	TRBJ2-3	NA	TGTGCCAGCAGACCGTTCGGGACTAGCGGGAGGTGGGGGACAGATACGCAGTATTTT	CASRPFGTSGRWGTDTQYF
TRBV6-5	TRBD2	TRBJ2-3	NA	TGTGCCAGCAGTTACAGGACTAGCGGGGGTACAGATACGCAGTATTTT	CASSYRTSGGTDTQYF
TRBV20-1	NA	TRBJ1-2	few	TGCAGTGCTAGAGATCCCGCGGGGGACTATGGCTACACCTTC	CSARDPAGDYGYTF
TRBV10-3	NA	TRBJ1-5	many	TGTGCCATCAGTGAGTCAGGAGGGGGCAATCAGCCCCAGCATTTT	CAISESGGGNQPQHF
TRBV29-1	TRBD1	TRBJ2-1	many	TGCAGCGTTGGGACGAGACAGGGGGTCAATGAGCAGTTCTTC	CSVGTRQGVNEQFF
TRBV4-3	NA	TRBJ1-2	many	TGCGCCAGCAGCCATATAAGCTACAGGGAAGGGGACTATGGCTACACCTTC	CASSHISYREGDYGYTF
TRBV7-9	NA	TRBJ2-7	many	TGTGCCAGCAGCTTGGGTGGGATTGTGGAGCAGTACTTC	CASSLGGIVEQYF
TRBV20-1	NA	TRBJ2-1	once	TGCAGTGCTAGAGAGGTGAAATCCTACAATGGGCAGTTCTTC	CSAREVKSYNGQFF
TRBV5-6	TRBD1	TRBJ1-5	many	TGTGCCAGCAGCTTAGCCAGACAGGGGCTTTATCAGCCCCAGCATTTT	CASSLARQGLYQPQHF
TRBV2	TRBD1	TRBJ1-2	NA	TGTGCCAGCAGTGGCCACCGGGACAGGGGGGGCTATGGCTACACCTTC	CASSGHRDRGGYGYTF
TRBV6-1	NA	TRBJ1-5	many	TGTGCCAGCAGTGAGGTTCGGTATAGCAATCAGCCCCAGCATTTT	CASSEVRYSNQPQHF
TRBV24-1	NA	TRBJ2-1	many	TGTGCCACCAGTGTGGAGGTTGAGCAGTTCTTC	CATSVEVEQFF
TRBV4-1	NA	TRBJ1-1	many	TGCGCCAGCAGCCAAGGACAGGCCTTGAACACTGAAGCTTTCTTT	CASSQGQALNTEAFF
TRBV4-3	TRBD1	TRBJ2-7	many	TGCGCCAGCAGCCACGGGCGCAGGGGGCTGTACGAGCAGTACTTC	CASSHGRRGLYEQYF
TRBV24-1	TRBD2	TRBJ2-1	many	TGTGCCACCAGTGCCTCCGGGACTAGCGGGGGGCCGTCTTACAATGAGCAGTTCTTC	CATSASGTSGGPSYNEQFF
TRBV7-9	NA	TRBJ2-7	many	TGTGCCAGCAGAGACAAAACTAGCTACGAGCAGTACTTC	CASRDKTSYEQYF
TRBV7-6	NA	TRBJ2-3	many	TGTGCCAGCAGCACCTCGGTCCGGGACCCCCGGAGGACAGATACGCAGTATTTT	CASSTSVRDPRRTDTQYF
TRBV7-2	NA	TRBJ2-3	many	TGTGCCAGCAGCCTTGGACTCCCCGGAGATACGCAGTATTTT	CASSLGLPGDTQYF
TRBV19	NA	TRBJ1-3	many	TGTGCCTCGCCGGGGTCCGGAAACACCATATATTTT	CASPGSGNTIYF
TRBV30	NA	TRBJ2-1	many	TGTGCCTGGAGTGTACACAACAATGAGCAGTTCTTC	CAWSVHNNEQFF
TRBV12-3/TRBV12-4	TRBD1	TRBJ1-5	NA	TGTGCCAGCAGTTTGCAGGGGGCCAGCGTAGAGCCCCAGCATTTT	CASSLQGASVEPQHF
TRBV30	NA	TRBJ1-3	many	TGTGCCTGGAGTGGACTGGGAGGGTCTGGAAACACCATATATTTT	CAWSGLGGSGNTIYF
TRBV27	NA	TRBJ2-3	few	TGTGCCAGCAGTCTGGGACTCGGCCTGGATACGCAGTATTTT	CASSLGLGLDTQYF
TRBV28	TRBD1	TRBJ2-3	many	TGTGCCAGCAGTTTCGGGACAGAGAGCACAGATACGCAGTATTTT	CASSFGTESTDTQYF
TRBV2	TRBD1	TRBJ2-7	NA	TGTGCCAGCATTCCGGGACAGGGACATAGCGAGCAGTACTTC	CASIPGQGHSEQYF
TRBV30	TRBD1	TRBJ2-7	few	TGTGCCTGGAGTGTAGCAGGGGGACCCTACGAGCAGTACTTC	CAWSVAGGPYEQYF
TRBV7-9	TRBD1	TRBJ2-4	many	TGTGCCAGCAGCGGACAGGGTCTAGCCAAAAACATTCAGTACTTC	CASSGQGLAKNIQYF
TRBV6-5	TRBD2	TRBJ2-1	many	TGTGCCAGCAGTACGGGACTAGCGGGGGATGAGCAGTTCTTC	CASSTGLAGDEQFF
TRBV7-2	TRBD1	TRBJ2-7	many	TGTGCCAGCAGCTCGGGACAGGGGGTCGCCTACGAGCAGTACTTC	CASSSGQGVAYEQYF
TRBV9	NA	TRBJ2-7	many	TGTGCCAGCAGCCCAGAGGGGGACTCAGCGCCCGAGCAGTACTTC	CASSPEGDSAPEQYF
TRBV6-2/TRBV6-3	NA	TRBJ1-1	many	TGTGCCAGCAGTTACTCACTTGTCTCCGGCACTGAAGCTTTCTTT	CASSYSLVSGTEAFF
TRBV4-3	TRBD1	TRBJ1-6	many	TGCGCCAGCAGCCAAGATAGGGGACAGAGTTCACCCCTCCACTTT	CASSQDRGQSSPLHF